The present entry profiles one T cell receptor (beta chain) with its context. Its matching antigen is unknown. RNA amounts of about 0.45 to 1 ug underwent reverse transcription with random hexamers. The TCR beta CDR3 was amplified by immunoSEQ multiplex PCR across 54 Vbeta, 13 Jbeta. TCRdb reprocessed the immunoSEQ multiplex PCR reads via MiXCR and lists one record per CDR3 protein. The sample has approximately 300,000 distinct CDR3 sequences, approximately 85% seen once. This entry is derived from a study of CD8 T cells in Susac syndrome. Sequencing of TCR beta, carried out with a high-throughput approach, was applied to CD8+ and CD4+ T cells from the blood. Both CD4+ and CD8+ T cells were negatively isolated, and TEMRA cells underwent FACS enrichment. General study findings and limits: As the study acknowledged, the number of individuals who were part of its TCR sequencing and HLA analysis was relatively small.

CDR3 length equals 11 residues. Per the germline V gene, CDR1 is GTSNPN and CDR2 is SVGIG (reference sequence). The ends were cut back, 4 bases at V and 7 bases at J, with 10 bases in the middle. The receptor was derived from a human donor with multiple sclerosis. Sequenced sample: CD8+ T cells from PBMCs. V is TRBV30 and J is TRBJ1-1, with D unresolved. Written as DNA, the CDR3 is TGTGCCTGGAAGGGTTGGGGTGAAGCTTTCTTT. The encoded protein is CAWKGWGEAFF.